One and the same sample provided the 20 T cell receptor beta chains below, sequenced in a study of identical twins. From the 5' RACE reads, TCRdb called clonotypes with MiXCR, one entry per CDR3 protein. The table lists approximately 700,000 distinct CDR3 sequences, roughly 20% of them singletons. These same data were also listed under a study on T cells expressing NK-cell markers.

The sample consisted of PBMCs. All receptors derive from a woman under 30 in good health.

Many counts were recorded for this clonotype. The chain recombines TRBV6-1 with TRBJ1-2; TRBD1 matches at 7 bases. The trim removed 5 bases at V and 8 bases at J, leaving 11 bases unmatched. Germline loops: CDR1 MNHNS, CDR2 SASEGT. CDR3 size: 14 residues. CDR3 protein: CASSPDRVSWGYTF. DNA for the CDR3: TGTGCCAGCAGTCCAGACAGGGTCAGTTGGGGCTACACCTTC.

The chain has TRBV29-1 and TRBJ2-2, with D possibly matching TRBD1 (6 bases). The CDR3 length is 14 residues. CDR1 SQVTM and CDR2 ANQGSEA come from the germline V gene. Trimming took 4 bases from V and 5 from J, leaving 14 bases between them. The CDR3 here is CSVVGGDATGELFF. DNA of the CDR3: TGCAGCGTTGTAGGGGGAGATGCAACCGGGGAGCTGTTTTTT.

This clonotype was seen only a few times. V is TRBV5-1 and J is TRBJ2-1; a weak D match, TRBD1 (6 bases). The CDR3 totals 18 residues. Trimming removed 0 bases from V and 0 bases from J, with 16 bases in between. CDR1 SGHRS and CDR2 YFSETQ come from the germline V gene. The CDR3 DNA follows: TGCGCCAGCAGCTTGGGAAACAGGGTTTCTTACTCCTACAATGAGCAGTTCTTC. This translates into CASSLGNRVSYSYNEQFF.

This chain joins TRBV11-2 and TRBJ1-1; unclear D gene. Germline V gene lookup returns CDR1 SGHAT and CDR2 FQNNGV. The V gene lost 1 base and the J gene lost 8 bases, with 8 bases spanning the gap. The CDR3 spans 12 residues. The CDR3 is CASSLALREAFF. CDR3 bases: TGTGCCAGCAGCTTAGCCCTGCGGGAAGCTTTCTTT.

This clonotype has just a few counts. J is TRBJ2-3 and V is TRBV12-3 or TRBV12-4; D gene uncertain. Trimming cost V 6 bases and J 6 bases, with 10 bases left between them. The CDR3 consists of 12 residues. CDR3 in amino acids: CASRRRADTQYF. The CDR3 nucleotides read TGTGCCAGCAGACGAAGGGCGGATACGCAGTATTTT.

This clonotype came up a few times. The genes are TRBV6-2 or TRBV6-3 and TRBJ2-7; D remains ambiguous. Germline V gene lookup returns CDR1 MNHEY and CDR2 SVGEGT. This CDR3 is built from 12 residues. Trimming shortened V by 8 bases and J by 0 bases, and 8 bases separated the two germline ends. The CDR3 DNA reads TGTGCCAGCCGGCCATCCTCCTACGAGCAGTACTTC. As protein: CASRPSSYEQYF.

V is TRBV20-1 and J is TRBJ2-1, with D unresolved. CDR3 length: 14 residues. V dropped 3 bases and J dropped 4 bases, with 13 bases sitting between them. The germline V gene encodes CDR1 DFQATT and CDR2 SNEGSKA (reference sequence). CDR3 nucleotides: TGCAGTGCTAGTTCCAGACTTCTTTACAATGAGCAGTTCTTC. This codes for CSASSRLLYNEQFF.

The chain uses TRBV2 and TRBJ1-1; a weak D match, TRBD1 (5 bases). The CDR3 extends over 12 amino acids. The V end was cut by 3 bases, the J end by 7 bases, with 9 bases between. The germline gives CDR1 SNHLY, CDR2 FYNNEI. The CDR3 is CASSEDIGEAFF. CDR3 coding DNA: TGTGCCAGCAGTGAGGACATAGGTGAAGCTTTCTTT.

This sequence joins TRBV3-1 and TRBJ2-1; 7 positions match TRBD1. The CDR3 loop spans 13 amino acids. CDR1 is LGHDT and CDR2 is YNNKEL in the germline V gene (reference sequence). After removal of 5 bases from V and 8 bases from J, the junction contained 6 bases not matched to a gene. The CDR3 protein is CASSRSGGDEQFF. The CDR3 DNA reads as TGTGCCAGCAGCAGATCAGGGGGAGATGAGCAGTTCTTC.

The CDR3 DNA is TGTGCCAGCAGCTTAGGGGTTGGTTCTACGCAGTATTTT. It yields the protein CASSLGVGSTQYF. The chain recombines TRBV11-2 with TRBJ2-3; D is unclear. The CDR3 length is 13 residues. The ends were cut back, 1 base at V and 8 bases at J, with 10 bases in the middle. CDR1 SGHAT and CDR2 FQNNGV come from the germline V gene.

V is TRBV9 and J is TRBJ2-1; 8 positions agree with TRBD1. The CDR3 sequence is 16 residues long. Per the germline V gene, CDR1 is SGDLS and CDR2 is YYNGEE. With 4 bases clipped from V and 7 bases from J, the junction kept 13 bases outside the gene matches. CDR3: CASSLPRDRLENEQFF. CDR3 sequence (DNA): TGTGCCAGCAGCTTACCCCGGGACAGGTTGGAGAATGAGCAGTTCTTC.

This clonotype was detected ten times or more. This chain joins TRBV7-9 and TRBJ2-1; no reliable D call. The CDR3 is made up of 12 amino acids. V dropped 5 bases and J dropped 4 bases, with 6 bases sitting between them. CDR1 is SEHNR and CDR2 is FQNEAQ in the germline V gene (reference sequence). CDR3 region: CASSTVYNEQFF. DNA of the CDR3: TGTGCCAGCAGCACTGTATACAATGAGCAGTTCTTC.

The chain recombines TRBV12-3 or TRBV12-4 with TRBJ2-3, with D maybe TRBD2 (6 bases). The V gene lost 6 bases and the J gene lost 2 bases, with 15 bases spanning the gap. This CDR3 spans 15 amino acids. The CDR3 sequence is CASRDGGPNTDTQYF. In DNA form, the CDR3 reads TGTGCCAGCAGGGACGGGGGACCCAACACAGATACGCAGTATTTT.

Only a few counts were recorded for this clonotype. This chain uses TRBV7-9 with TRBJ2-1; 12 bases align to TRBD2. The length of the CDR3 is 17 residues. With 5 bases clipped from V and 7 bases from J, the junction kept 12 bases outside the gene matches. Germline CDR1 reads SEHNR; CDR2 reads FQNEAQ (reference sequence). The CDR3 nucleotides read TGTGCCAGCAGCGCCACGATGCTAGCGGGAGGGCGGAATGAGCAGTTCTTC. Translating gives CASSATMLAGGRNEQFF.

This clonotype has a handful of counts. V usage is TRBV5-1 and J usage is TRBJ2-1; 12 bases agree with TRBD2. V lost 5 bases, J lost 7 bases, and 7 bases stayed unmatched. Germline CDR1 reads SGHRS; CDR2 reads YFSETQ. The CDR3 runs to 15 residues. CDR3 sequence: CASRLGLAGLNEQFF. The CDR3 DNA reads TGCGCCAGCAGACTAGGACTAGCGGGATTGAATGAGCAGTTCTTC.

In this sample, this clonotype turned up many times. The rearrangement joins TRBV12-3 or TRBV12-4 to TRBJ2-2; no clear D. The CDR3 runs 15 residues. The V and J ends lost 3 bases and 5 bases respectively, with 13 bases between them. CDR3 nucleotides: TGTGCCAGCAGTTTTAGTGGCCATTCTACCGGGGAGCTGTTTTTT. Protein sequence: CASSFSGHSTGELFF.

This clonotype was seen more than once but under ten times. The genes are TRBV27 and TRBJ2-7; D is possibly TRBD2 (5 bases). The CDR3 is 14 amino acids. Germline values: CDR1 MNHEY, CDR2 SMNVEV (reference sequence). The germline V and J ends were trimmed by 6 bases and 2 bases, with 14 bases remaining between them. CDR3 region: CASRWGVGAYEQYF. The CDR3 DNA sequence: TGTGCCAGCAGGTGGGGAGTTGGGGCCTACGAGCAGTACTTC.

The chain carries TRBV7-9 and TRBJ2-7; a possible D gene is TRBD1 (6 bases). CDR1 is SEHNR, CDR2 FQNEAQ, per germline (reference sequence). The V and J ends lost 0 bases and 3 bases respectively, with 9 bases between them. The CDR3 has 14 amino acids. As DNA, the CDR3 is TGTGCCAGCAGCTTAGCGGGACAAGTCTACGAGCAGTACTTC. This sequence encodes CASSLAGQVYEQYF.

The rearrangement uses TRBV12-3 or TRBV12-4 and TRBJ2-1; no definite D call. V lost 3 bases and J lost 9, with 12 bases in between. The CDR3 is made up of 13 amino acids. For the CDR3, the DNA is TGTGCCAGCAGTTTTAATGCGGCCGGTGAGCAGTTCTTC. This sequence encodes CASSFNAAGEQFF.

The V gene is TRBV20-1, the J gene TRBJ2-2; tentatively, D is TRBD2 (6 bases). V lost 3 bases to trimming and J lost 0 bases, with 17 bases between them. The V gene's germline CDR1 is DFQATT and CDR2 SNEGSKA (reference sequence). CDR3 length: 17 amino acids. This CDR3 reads CSARGGSGSANTGELFF. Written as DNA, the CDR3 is TGCAGTGCTAGGGGGGGATCCGGCAGCGCGAACACCGGGGAGCTGTTTTTT.